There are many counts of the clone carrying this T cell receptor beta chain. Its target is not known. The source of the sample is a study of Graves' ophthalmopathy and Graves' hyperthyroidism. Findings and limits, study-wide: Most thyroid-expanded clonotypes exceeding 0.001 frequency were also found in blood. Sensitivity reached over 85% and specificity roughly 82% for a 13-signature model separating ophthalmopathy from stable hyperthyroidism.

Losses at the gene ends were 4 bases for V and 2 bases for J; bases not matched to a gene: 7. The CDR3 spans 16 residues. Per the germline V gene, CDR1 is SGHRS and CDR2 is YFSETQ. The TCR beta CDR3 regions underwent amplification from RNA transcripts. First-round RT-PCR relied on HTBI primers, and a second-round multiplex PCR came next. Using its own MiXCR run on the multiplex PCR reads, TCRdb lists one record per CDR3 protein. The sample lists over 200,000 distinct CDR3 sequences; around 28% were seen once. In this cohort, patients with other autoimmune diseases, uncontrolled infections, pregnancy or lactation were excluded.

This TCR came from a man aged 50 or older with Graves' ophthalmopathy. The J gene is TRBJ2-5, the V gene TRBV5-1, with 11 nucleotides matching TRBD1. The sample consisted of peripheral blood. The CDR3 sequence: CASSGGQGAFQETQYF. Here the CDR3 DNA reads TGCGCCAGCAGCGGCGGACAGGGGGCCTTTCAAGAGACCCAGTACTTC.